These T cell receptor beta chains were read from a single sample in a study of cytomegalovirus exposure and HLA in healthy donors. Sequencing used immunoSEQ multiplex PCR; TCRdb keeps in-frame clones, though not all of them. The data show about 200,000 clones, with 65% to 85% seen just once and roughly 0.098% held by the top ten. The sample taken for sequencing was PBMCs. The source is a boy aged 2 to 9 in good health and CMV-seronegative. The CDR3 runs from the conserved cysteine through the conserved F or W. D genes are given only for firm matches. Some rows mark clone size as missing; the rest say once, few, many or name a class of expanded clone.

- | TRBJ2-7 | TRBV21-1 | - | CASSKALGLPFPFEQYF | TGTGCCAGCAGCAAAGCGCTCGGTCTACCCTTCCCTTTCGAGCAGTACTTC
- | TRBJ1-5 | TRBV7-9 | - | CASSLGEGSQHF | TGTGCCAGCAGCTTAGGGGAGGGGTCCCAGCATTTT
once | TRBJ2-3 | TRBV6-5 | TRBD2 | CASSYSQAGGPDTQYF | TGTGCCAGCAGTTACTCCCAAGCGGGGGGGCCAGATACGCAGTATTTT
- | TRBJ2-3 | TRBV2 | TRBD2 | CASKGLASGSTDTQYF | TGTGCCAGCAAAGGGCTGGCTAGCGGGAGCACAGATACGCAGTATTTT
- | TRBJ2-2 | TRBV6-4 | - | CAGGRELFF | TGTGCCGGGGGGAGGGAGCTGTTTTTT
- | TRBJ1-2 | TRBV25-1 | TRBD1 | CASSLGTAYGYTF | TGTGCCAGTTCCCTCGGGACAGCTTATGGCTACACCTTC
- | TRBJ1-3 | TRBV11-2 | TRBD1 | CASSVQGQALSGNTIYF | TGTGCCAGCAGCGTACAAGGACAGGCCCTCTCTGGAAACACCATATATTTT
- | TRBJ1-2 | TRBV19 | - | CASSIWRGEVSGYTF | TGTGCCAGTAGTATTTGGCGGGGTGAGGTGTCTGGCTACACCTTC
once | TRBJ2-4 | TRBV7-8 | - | CASSLGRDLAKNIQYF | TGTGCCAGCAGCTTAGGGAGAGACCTAGCCAAAAACATTCAGTACTTC
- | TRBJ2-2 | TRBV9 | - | CASSEPNTGELFF | TGTGCCAGCAGCGAGCCCAACACCGGGGAGCTGTTTTTT
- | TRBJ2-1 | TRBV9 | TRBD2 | CASTRTSGGGGSEQFF | TGTGCCAGCACCAGGACTAGCGGGGGGGGAGGGAGTGAGCAGTTCTTC
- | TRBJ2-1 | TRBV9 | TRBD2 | CASSPSGGPGNEQFF | TGTGCCAGCAGCCCTAGCGGGGGGCCAGGCAATGAGCAGTTCTTC
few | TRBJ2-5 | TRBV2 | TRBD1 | CASKHRDRGEYQETQYF | TGTGCCAGCAAGCACCGGGACAGGGGGGAGTACCAAGAGACCCAGTACTTC
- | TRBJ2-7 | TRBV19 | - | CASSIATGRYEQYF | TGTGCCAGTAGTATAGCTACAGGGAGATACGAGCAGTACTTC
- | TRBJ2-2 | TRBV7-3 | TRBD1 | CASSLGRGLGGELFF | TGTGCCAGCAGCTTGGGCAGGGGGCTTGGCGGGGAGCTGTTTTTT
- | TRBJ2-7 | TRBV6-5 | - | CASSKRGGEQYF | TGTGCCAGCAGTAAACGAGGGGGCGAGCAGTACTTC
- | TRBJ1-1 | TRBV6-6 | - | CASSRGRVRGTEAFF | TGTGCCAGCAGCCGGGGGAGAGTCCGCGGCACTGAAGCTTTCTTT
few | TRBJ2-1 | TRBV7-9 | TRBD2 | CSSSGLASEQFF | TGTTCCAGCAGCGGACTAGCAAGTGAGCAGTTCTTC
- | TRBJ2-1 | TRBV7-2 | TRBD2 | CASSSVGLAGPNNEQFF | TGTGCCAGCAGCTCGGTGGGACTAGCGGGGCCCAACAATGAGCAGTTCTTC
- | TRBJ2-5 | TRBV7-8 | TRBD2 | CASSLFQQLAGGQETQYF | TGTGCCAGCAGCTTGTTTCAGCAACTAGCGGGGGGGCAAGAGACCCAGTACTTC
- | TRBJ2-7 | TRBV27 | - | CASSLDSGHPPYEQYF | TGTGCCAGCAGTTTAGATTCGGGACACCCCCCCTACGAGCAGTACTTC
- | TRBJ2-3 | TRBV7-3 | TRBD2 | CASSPGGGTDTQYF | TGTGCCAGCAGCCCGGGGGGGGGTACAGATACGCAGTATTTT
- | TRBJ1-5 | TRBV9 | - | CASSETGEINQPQHF | TGTGCCAGCAGCGAGACGGGGGAAATCAATCAGCCCCAGCATTTT
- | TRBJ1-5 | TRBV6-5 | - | CASSYTQEQPQHF | TGTGCCAGCAGTTACACCCAGGAACAGCCCCAGCATTTT
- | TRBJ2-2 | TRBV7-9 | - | CASTPRRVSNTGELFF | TGTGCCAGCACTCCGAGGAGGGTCTCGAACACCGGGGAGCTGTTTTTT
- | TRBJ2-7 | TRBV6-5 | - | CASSYSTGYEQYF | TGTGCCAGCAGTTACTCGACGGGGTACGAGCAGTACTTC
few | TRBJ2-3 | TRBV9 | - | CASSVAGTDTQYF | TGTGCCAGCAGCGTAGCTGGCACAGATACGCAGTATTTT
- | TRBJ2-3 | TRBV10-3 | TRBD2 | CAIAGGRDTQYF | TGTGCCATAGCGGGGGGGCGAGATACGCAGTATTTT
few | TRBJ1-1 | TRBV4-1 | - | CASSPPGGPNTEAFF | TGCGCCAGCAGCCCTCCCGGAGGGCCTAACACTGAAGCTTTCTTT
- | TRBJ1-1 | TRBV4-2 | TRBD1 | CASSRSGGTEAFF | TGTGCCAGCAGCCGCTCAGGGGGCACTGAAGCTTTCTTT
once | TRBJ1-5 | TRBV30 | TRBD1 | CAWTPLGTGSQPQHF | TGTGCCTGGACTCCCTTGGGGACAGGGAGTCAGCCCCAGCATTTT
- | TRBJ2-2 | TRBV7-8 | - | CASSLEVTGLPNTGELFF | TGTGCCAGCAGCTTAGAGGTGACTGGACTCCCTAACACCGGGGAGCTGTTTTTT
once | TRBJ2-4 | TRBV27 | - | CASSSRKGNKNIQYF | TGTGCCAGCAGTTCCCGAAAGGGGAACAAAAACATTCAGTACTTC
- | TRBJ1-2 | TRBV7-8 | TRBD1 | CASSPGQGWYGYTF | TGTGCCAGCAGCCCGGGACAGGGGTGGTATGGCTACACCTTC
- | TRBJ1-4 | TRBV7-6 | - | CASTPRTGMLFF | TGTGCCAGCACCCCGAGAACAGGGATGCTGTTTTTT
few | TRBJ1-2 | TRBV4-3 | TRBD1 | CASSQDGTGDRTF | TGCGCCAGCAGCCAAGACGGGACAGGGGACCGCACCTTC
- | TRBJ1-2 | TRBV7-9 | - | CASSLKAMAGGYTF | TGTGCCAGCAGCTTAAAGGCTATGGCGGGCGGCTACACCTTC
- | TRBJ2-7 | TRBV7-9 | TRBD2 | CASSFDGTSGGRNEQYF | TGTGCCAGCAGCTTCGATGGGACTAGCGGGGGGAGGAACGAGCAGTACTTC
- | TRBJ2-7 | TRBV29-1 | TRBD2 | CSVSGGSYEQYF | TGCAGCGTTAGCGGGGGATCCTACGAGCAGTACTTC
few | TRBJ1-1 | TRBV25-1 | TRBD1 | CASSESAGGGTEAFF | TGTGCCAGCAGTGAATCTGCAGGGGGTGGCACTGAAGCTTTCTTT
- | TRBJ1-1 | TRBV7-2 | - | CASSLQAMNTEAFF | TGTGCCAGCAGCTTACAGGCCATGAACACTGAAGCTTTCTTT